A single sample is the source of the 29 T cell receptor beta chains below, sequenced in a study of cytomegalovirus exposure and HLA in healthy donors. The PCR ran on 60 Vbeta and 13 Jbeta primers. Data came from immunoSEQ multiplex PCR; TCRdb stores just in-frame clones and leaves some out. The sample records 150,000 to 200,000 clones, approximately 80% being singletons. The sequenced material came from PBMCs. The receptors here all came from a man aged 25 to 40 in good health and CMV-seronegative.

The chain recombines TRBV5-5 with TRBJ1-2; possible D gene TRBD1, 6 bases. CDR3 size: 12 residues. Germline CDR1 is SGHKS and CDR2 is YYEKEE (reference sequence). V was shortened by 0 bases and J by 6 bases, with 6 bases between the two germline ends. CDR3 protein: CASSLDRDGYTF. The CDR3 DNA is TGTGCCAGCAGCTTGGACAGGGATGGCTACACCTTC.

This chain's CDR3 is CASSPIGTGGINSNQPQHF. CDR3 nucleotide sequence: TGTGCCAGCAGCCCCATAGGGACAGGGGGAATAAATAGCAATCAGCCCCAGCATTTT. This chain connects TRBV5-5 to TRBJ1-5, with 11 bases identical to TRBD1. The CDR3 has 19 amino acids. CDR1 and CDR2 (germline): SGHKS, YYEKEE (reference sequence). The trim removed 4 bases at V and 0 bases at J, leaving 12 bases unmatched.

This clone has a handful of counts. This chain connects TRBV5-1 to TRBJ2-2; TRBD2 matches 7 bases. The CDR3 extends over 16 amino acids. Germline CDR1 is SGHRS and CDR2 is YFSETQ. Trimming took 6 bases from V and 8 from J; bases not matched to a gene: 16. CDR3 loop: CASTLTGATSSGELFF. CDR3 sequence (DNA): TGCGCCAGCACCCTCACTGGGGCGACTAGCTCGGGGGAGCTGTTTTTT.

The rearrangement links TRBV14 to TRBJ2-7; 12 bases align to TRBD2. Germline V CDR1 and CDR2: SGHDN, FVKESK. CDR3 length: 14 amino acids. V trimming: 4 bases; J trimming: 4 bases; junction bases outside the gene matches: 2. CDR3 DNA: TGTGCCAGCAGCCGGACTAGCGGGATTTACGAGCAGTACTTC. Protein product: CASSRTSGIYEQYF.

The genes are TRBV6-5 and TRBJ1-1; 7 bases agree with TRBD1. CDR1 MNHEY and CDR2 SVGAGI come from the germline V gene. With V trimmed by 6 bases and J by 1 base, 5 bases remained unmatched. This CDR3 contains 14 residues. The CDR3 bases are TGTGCCAGCAGAATGACAGGGACGAACACTGAAGCTTTCTTT. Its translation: CASRMTGTNTEAFF.

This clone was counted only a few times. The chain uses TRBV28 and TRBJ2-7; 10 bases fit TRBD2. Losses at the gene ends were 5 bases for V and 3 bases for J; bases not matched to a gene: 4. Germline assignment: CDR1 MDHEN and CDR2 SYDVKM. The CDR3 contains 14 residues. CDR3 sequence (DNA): TGTGCCAGCAGTCCTAGCGGGAGATTCTACGAGCAGTACTTC. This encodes CASSPSGRFYEQYF.

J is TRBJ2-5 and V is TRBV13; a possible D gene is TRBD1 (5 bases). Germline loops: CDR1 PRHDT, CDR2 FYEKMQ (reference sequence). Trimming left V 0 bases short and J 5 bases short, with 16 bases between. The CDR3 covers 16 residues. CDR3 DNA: TGTGCCAGCAGCTTAGGGGCAGGGATCCGCCAGGAGACCCAGTACTTC. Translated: CASSLGAGIRQETQYF.

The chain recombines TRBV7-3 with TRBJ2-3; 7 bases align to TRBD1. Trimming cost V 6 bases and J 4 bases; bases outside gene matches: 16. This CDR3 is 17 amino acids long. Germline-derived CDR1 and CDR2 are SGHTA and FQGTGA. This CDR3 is CASSQRQGSFLPDTQYF. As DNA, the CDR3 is TGTGCCAGCAGTCAACGACAGGGAAGTTTTCTCCCAGATACGCAGTATTTT.

CDR3 loop: CASSQRPGQGDTEAFF. The DNA for the CDR3 is TGTGCCAGCAGCCAAAGGCCGGGACAGGGGGACACTGAAGCTTTCTTT. The chain recombines TRBV14 with TRBJ1-1, with 11 bases matching TRBD1. Unmatched junction bases numbered 5, after V lost 2 bases and J lost 3 bases. The CDR3 runs 16 residues. Looked up from germline, CDR1 is SGHDN and CDR2 is FVKESK.

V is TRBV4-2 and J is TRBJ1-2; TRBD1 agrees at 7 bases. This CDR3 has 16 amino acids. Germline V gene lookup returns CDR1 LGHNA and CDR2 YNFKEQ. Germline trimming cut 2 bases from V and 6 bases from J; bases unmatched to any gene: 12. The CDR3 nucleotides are TGTGCCAGCAGCCAAAGAGACAGGGCCCTACATCATGGCTACACCTTC. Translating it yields CASSQRDRALHHGYTF.

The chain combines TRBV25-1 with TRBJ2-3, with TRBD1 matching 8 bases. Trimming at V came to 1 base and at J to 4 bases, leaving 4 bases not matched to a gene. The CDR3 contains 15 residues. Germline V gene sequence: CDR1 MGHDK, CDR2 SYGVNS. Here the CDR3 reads CASSESRTGPDTQYF. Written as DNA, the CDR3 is TGTGCCAGCAGTGAATCAAGGACAGGGCCAGATACGCAGTATTTT.

CDR3 sequence reads: CASSPVTGELFF. CDR3 bases: TGTGCCAGCAGCCCGGTGACCGGGGAGCTGTTTTTT. The chain joins TRBV5-6 to TRBJ2-2; D ambiguous. The germline V and J ends were trimmed by 4 bases and 5 bases, with 6 bases remaining between them. The CDR3 runs to 12 residues. Germline CDR1 is SGHDT and CDR2 is YYEEEE. The whole variable domain, filled in from reference TRBV5-6 and TRBJ2-2, reads DAGVTQSPTHLIKTRGQQVTLRCSPKSGHDTVSWYQQALGQGPQFIFQYYEEEERQRGNFPDRFSGHQFPNYSSELNVNALLLGDSALYLCASSPVTGELFFGEGSRLTVL.

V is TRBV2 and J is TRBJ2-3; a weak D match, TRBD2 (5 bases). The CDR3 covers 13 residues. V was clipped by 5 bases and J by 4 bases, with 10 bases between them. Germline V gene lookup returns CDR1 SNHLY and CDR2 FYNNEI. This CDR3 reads CASSRDGPDTQYF. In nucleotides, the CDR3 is TGTGCCAGCAGTCGGGATGGACCAGATACGCAGTATTTT.

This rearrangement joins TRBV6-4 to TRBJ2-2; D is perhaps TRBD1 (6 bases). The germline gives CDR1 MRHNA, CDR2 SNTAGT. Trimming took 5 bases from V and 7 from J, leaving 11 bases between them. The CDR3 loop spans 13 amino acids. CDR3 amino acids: CASSYRDGGELFF. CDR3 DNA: TGTGCCAGCAGTTACAGGGATGGCGGGGAGCTGTTTTTT.

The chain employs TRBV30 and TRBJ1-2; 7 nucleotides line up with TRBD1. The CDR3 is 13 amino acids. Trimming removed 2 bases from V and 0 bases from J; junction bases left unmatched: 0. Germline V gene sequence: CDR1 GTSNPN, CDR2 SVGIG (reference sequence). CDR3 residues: CAWSQGANYGYTF. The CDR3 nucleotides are TGTGCCTGGAGTCAGGGGGCTAACTATGGCTACACCTTC.

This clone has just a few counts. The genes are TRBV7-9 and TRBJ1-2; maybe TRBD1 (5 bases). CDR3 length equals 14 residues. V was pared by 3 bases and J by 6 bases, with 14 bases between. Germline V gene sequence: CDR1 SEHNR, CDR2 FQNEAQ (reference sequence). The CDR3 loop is CASSFAGFRDGYTF. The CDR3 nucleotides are TGTGCCAGCAGCTTTGCAGGGTTCCGCGATGGCTACACCTTC. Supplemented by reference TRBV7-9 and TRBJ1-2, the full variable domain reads DTGVSQNPRHKITKRGQNVTFRCDPISEHNRLYWYRQTLGQGPEFLTYFQNEAQLEKSRLLSDRFSAERPKGSFSTLEIQRTEQGDSAMYLCASSFAGFRDGYTFGSGTRLTVV.

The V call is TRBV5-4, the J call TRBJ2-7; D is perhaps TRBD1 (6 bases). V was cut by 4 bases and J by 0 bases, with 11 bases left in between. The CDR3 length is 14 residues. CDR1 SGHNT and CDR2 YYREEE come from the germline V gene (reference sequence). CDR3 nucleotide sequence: TGTGCCAGCAGCCACACAGGGACCTCCTACGAGCAGTACTTC. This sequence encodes CASSHTGTSYEQYF.

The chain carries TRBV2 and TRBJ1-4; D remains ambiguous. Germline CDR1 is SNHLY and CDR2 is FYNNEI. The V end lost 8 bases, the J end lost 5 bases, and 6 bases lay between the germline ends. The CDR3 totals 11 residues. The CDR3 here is CASRQNEKLFF. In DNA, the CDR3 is TGTGCCAGCCGCCAGAATGAAAAACTGTTTTTT.

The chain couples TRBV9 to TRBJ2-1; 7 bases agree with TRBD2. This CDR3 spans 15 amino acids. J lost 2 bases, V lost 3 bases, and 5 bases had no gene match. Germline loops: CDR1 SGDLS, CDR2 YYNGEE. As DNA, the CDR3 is TGTGCCAGCAGCGGTGGGGGGGGGACCTACAATGAGCAGTTCTTC. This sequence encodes CASSGGGGTYNEQFF.

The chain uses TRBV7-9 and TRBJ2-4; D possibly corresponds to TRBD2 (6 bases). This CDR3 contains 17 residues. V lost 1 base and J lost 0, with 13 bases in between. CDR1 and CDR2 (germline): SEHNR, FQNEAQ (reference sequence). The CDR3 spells CASSLGGGDLAKNIQYF. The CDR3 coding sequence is TGTGCCAGCAGCTTAGGGGGTGGGGACTTAGCCAAAAACATTCAGTACTTC. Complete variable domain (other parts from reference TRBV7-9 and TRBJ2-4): DTGVSQNPRHKITKRGQNVTFRCDPISEHNRLYWYRQTLGQGPEFLTYFQNEAQLEKSRLLSDRFSAERPKGSFSTLEIQRTEQGDSAMYLCASSLGGGDLAKNIQYFGAGTRLSVL.

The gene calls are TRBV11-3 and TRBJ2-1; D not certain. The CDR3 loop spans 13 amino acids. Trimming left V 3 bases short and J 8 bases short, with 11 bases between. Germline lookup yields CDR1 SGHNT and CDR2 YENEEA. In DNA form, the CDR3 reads TGTGCCAGCAGCTTTGGAGTTCTCGATGAGCAGTTCTTC. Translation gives CASSFGVLDEQFF.

CDR3 sequence reads: CASSAGVGYEQYF. The CDR3 nucleotides are TGTGCCAGCAGCGCCGGGGTAGGGTACGAGCAGTACTTC. The chain recombines TRBV9 with TRBJ2-7; tentatively, D is TRBD2 (5 bases). Germline V gene lookup returns CDR1 SGDLS and CDR2 YYNGEE. Trimming removed 3 bases from V and 4 bases from J, with 11 bases in between. The CDR3 loop spans 13 amino acids.

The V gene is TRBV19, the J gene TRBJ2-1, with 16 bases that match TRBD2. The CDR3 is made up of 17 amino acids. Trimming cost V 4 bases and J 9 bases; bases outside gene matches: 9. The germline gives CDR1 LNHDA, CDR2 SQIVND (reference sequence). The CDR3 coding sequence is TGTGCCAGTAGTACACCGGGACTAGCGGGGGGGCTGGTTGAGCAGTTCTTC. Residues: CASSTPGLAGGLVEQFF.

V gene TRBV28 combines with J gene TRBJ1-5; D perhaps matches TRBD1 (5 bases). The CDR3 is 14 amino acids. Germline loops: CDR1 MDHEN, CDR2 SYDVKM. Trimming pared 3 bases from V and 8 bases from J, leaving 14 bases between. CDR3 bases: TGTGCCAGCAGTTTCCCCCCAGGGTTCAAGCCCCAGCATTTT. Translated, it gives CASSFPPGFKPQHF.

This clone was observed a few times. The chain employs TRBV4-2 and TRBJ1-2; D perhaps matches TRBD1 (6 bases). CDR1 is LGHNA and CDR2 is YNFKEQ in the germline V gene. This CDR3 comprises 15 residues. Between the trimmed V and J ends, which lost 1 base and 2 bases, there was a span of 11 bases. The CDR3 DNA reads TGTGCCAGCAGCCAAGTTCGGGGGGCCAACTATGGCTACACCTTC. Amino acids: CASSQVRGANYGYTF.

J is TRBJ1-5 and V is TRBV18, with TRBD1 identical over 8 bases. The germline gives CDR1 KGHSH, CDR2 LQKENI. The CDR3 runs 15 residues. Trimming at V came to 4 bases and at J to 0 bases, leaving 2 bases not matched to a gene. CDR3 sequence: CASSRGQDSNQPQHF. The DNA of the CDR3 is TGTGCCAGCTCACGGGGACAGGATAGCAATCAGCCCCAGCATTTT.

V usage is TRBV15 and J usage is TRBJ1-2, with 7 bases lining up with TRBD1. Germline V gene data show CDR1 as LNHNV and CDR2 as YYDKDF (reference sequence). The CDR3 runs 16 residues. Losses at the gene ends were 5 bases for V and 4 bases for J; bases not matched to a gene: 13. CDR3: CATSGLLRDSFYGYTF. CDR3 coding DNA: TGTGCCACCAGCGGACTGTTAAGGGACAGCTTCTATGGCTACACCTTC.

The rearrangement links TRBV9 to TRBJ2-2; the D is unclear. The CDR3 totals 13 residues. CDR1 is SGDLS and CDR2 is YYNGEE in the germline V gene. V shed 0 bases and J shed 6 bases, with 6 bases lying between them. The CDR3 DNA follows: TGTGCCAGCAGCGTAGGAGGAGCCGGGGAGCTGTTTTTT. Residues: CASSVGGAGELFF.

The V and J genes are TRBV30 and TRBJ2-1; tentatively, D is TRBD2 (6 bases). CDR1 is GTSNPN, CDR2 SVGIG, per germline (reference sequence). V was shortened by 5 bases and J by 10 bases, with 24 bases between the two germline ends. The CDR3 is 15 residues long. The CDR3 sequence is CAWAPGTRPGREQFF. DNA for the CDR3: TGTGCCTGGGCTCCGGGGACCCGCCCGGGGAGGGAGCAGTTCTTC.